Presented here are 8 T cell receptor beta chains from one specimen sequenced in a study of regulatory T cells in long-lasting Graves disease (dated by TCRdb to the early 2020s). The library was obtained by multiplex PCR. For sequencing, an Illumina HiSeq 4000 was employed. iRepertoire HTBI primers and Arm-PCR amplification of CDR3 regions were used to construct TCR beta libraries. The public reads were reprocessed in TCRdb via fastp at Q25 and MiXCR, keeping in-frame beta chains. Rows merge per CDR3 protein into single entries with the most common DNA and genes. The sample table holds 500,000 to 700,000 distinct CDR3 sequences, of which 15% to 20% were seen once. About 18% of the sample lies in the top ten. In the paper's terms, the time point label means: newly diagnosed GD, antithyroid drugs for less than 3 months. For both TCR sequencing and RNA sequencing, RNA was extracted from PBMCs using TRIzol.

This same sample was also part of a study on T cells in Graves' hyperthyroidism and ophthalmopathy.

Sequenced material: peripheral blood mononuclear cells (PBMCs), taken at new diagnosis, from a patient treated with antithyroid drugs. The receptors derive from a woman in her twenties or thirties with Graves disease. Donor details come from another sample of the same person, matched by shared clones.

In the case of this clonotype: A much larger clone sits a single nucleotide away, making a read error possible. This chain joins TRBV12-3 or TRBV12-4 and TRBJ1-5; 8 bases are a match to TRBD1. V lost 7 bases, J lost 0 bases, and 8 bases stayed unmatched. The CDR3 sequence is 16 residues long. CDR3 nucleotide sequence: TGTGCCAGCATCCGAACACAGGGGGTTAGCAATCAGCCCCAGCATTTT. This encodes CASIRTQGVSNQPQHF.

In this sample, this clonotype turned up a few times. The chain joins TRBV20-1 to TRBJ1-2; 7 positions agree with TRBD1. Germline-derived CDR1 and CDR2 are DFQATT and SNEGSKA (reference sequence). CDR3 length: 14 amino acids. Trimming removed 5 bases from V and 8 bases from J; junction bases left unmatched: 14. In DNA form, the CDR3 reads TGCAGTGCTCCCCAGACAGGGTATTTGCGGGGCTACACCTTC. Amino acids: CSAPQTGYLRGYTF.

The J gene is TRBJ2-3, the V gene TRBV7-3; 10 nucleotides agree with TRBD2. The CDR3 runs to 16 residues. The germline gives CDR1 SGHTA, CDR2 FQGTGA. V lost 5 bases and J lost 2; bases outside the gene matches: 7. The CDR3 bases are TGTGCCAGCAGCCCTAGAAGCGGGAGGGACACAGATACGCAGTATTTT. It translates to CASSPRSGRDTDTQYF. The full variable domain, rest sourced from reference TRBV7-3 and TRBJ2-3, is GAGVSQTPSNKVTEKGKYVELRCDPISGHTALYWYRQSLGQGPEFLIYFQGTGAADDSGLPNDRFFAVRPEGSVSTLKIQRTERGDSAVYLCASSPRSGRDTDTQYFGPGTRLTVL.

This clonotype has a count of ten or more. The CDR3 spells CASSYLPGRSNQPQHF. The CDR3 DNA reads TGTGCCAGCAGTTATCTCCCGGGACGGAGCAATCAGCCCCAGCATTTT. The chain employs TRBV28 and TRBJ1-5; D might be TRBD1 (5 bases). The CDR3 has 16 residues. CDR1 is MDHEN and CDR2 is SYDVKM in the germline V gene. The V gene lost 4 bases and the J gene lost 1 base, with 14 bases spanning the gap.

The table lists this clonotype with many counts. This chain connects TRBV5-1 to TRBJ2-7, with TRBD2 identical over 10 bases. Germline CDR1 SGHRS, CDR2 YFSETQ. CDR3 length: 16 residues. Trimming took 0 bases from V and 2 from J; bases not matched to a gene: 5. CDR3 residues: CASSLVLAGGPYEQYF. CDR3 sequence (DNA): TGCGCCAGCAGCTTGGTATTAGCGGGAGGCCCCTACGAGCAGTACTTC.

This clonotype was counted many times. The chain joins TRBV6-1 to TRBJ1-5, with 7 nucleotides matching TRBD1. Germline lookup yields CDR1 MNHNS and CDR2 SASEGT. This CDR3 region has 14 residues. J lost 6 bases, V lost 6 bases, and 8 bases had no gene match. CDR3 protein: CASRQQGSGQPQHF. CDR3 DNA: TGTGCCAGCAGGCAACAGGGGAGCGGTCAGCCCCAGCATTTT.

The sample holds many counts of this clonotype. The chain carries TRBV28 and TRBJ2-1; maybe TRBD2 (5 bases). Trimming took off 6 bases at V and 7 bases at J, with 10 bases between the two ends. The CDR3 length is 12 residues. Per the germline V gene, CDR1 is MDHEN and CDR2 is SYDVKM. CDR3 bases: TGTGCCAGCAGCTACGGGATAAATGAGCAGTTCTTC. This encodes CASSYGINEQFF.

This clonotype occurred a few times. The rearrangement uses TRBV20-1 and TRBJ2-3, with 8 bases identical to TRBD1. CDR1 is DFQATT, CDR2 SNEGSKA, per germline (reference sequence). The CDR3 covers 15 residues. V lost 4 bases to trimming and J lost 3 bases; unmatched junction nucleotides: 9. CDR3 coding DNA: TGCAGTGCTACCCGGACAGGGATGCAAACAGATACGCAGTATTTT. Its translation: CSATRTGMQTDTQYF.